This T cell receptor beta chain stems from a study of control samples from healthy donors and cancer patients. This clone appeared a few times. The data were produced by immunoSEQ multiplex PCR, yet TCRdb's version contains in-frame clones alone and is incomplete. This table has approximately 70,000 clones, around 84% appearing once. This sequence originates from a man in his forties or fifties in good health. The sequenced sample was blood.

CDR3 in amino acids: CASSLPTGAQPQHF. The CDR3 DNA reads TGTGCCAGCAGTTTACCGACAGGGGCTCAGCCCCAGCATTTT. The chain is built from TRBV28 and TRBJ1-5, with TRBD1 matching over 8 bases. CDR1 and CDR2 from the germline V gene are MDHEN and SYDVKM. The ends lost 2 bases at V and 6 bases at J; junction bases unmatched: 3. The CDR3 covers 14 residues.